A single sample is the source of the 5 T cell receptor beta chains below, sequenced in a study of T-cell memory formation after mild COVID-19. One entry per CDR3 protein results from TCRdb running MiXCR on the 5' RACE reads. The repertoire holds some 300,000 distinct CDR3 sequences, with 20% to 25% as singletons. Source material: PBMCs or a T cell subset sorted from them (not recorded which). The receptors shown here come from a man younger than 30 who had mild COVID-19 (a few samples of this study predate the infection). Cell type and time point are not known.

CDR3 coding DNA: TGTGCCAGCAGCCAACAGGGATCAAAGGGCTATGGCTACACCTTC. Translation: CASSQQGSKGYGYTF. This chain uses TRBV6-2 or TRBV6-3 with TRBJ1-2; the D gene is possibly TRBD1 (6 bases). The CDR3 consists of 15 residues. V was trimmed by 6 bases and J by 4 bases, leaving 18 bases between them. Germline V CDR1 and CDR2: MNHEY, SVGEGT.

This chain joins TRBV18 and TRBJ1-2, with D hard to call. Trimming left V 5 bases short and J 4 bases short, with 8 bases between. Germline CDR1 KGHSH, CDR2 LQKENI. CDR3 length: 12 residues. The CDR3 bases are TGTGCCAGCTCAGATGACCCCTATGGCTACACCTTC. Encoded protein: CASSDDPYGYTF.

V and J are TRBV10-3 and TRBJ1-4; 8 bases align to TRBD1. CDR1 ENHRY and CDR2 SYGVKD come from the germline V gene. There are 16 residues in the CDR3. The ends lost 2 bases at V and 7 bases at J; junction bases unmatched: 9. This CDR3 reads CAISEGQGPNGEKLFF. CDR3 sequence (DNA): TGTGCCATCAGTGAGGGACAGGGACCTAACGGTGAAAAACTGTTTTTT.

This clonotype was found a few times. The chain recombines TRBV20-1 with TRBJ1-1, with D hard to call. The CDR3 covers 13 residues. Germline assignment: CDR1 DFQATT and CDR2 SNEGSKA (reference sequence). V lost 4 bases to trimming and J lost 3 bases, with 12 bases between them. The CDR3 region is CSATDSVDTEAFF. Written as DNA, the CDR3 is TGCAGTGCTACGGACTCGGTGGACACTGAAGCTTTCTTT.

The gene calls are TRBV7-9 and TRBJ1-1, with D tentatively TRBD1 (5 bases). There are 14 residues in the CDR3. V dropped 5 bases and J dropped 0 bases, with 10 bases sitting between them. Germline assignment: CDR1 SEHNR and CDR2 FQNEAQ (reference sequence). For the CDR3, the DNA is TGTGCCAGCAGCCCGACAGAGATGAACACTGAAGCTTTCTTT. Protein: CASSPTEMNTEAFF.